One and the same sample provided the 22 T cell receptor beta chains below, sequenced in a study of blood T cell repertoires in COVID-19. Produced via immunoSEQ multiplex PCR; TCRdb's table is partial and in-frame only. The sample comprises 40,000 to 60,000 clones, 85% to 90% of which are singletons, and 2.5% to 3% rests with the top ten. Sequenced input: peripheral blood. The origin of the receptors is a woman of 80 years or more with COVID-19, enrolled during active disease.

This sequence joins TRBV6-5 and TRBJ1-2; the D is unclear. The V gene's germline CDR1 is MNHEY and CDR2 SVGAGI. The CDR3 sequence is 13 residues long. The ends were cut back, 0 bases at V and 6 bases at J, with 8 bases in the middle. The CDR3 reads CASSYSNQDGYTF. The CDR3 DNA is TGTGCCAGCAGTTACTCGAATCAGGATGGCTACACCTTC.

The chain employs TRBV10-3 and TRBJ2-7; 9 nucleotides align to TRBD1. CDR3 length: 16 residues. Germline loops: CDR1 ENHRY, CDR2 SYGVKD. J was trimmed by 3 bases and V by 2 bases; bases with no gene match: 8. The CDR3 nucleotides are TGTGCCATCAGTGAGGGACAGGGGTGGGAAAACTACGAGCAGTACTTC. Protein product: CAISEGQGWENYEQYF.

The J gene is TRBJ2-7, the V gene TRBV9, with D unclear. V lost 9 bases to trimming and J lost 3 bases, with 4 bases between them. In germline, CDR1 is SGDLS, CDR2 YYNGEE. The CDR3 consists of 9 residues. The CDR3 DNA follows: TGTGCCAACAACTACGAGCAGTACTTC. Protein product: CANNYEQYF.

The gene calls are TRBV27 and TRBJ1-2; 7 bases line up with TRBD1. The length of the CDR3 is 14 residues. The germline gives CDR1 MNHEY, CDR2 SMNVEV (reference sequence). The J segment lost 2 bases and the V segment lost 9 bases, leaving 9 bases of the junction unmatched. CDR3 DNA: TGTGCCAGTAGGGGACAACAGGGGAACTATGGCTACACCTTC. This encodes CASRGQQGNYGYTF.

V is TRBV5-1 and J is TRBJ2-3, with 14 bases lining up with TRBD2. Per germline, CDR1 SGHRS and CDR2 YFSETQ. J was trimmed by 4 bases and V by 3 bases; bases with no gene match: 4. This CDR3 spans 16 amino acids. The CDR3 here is CASSWTSGGLADTQYF. The CDR3 DNA follows: TGCGCCAGCAGCTGGACTAGCGGGGGGCTCGCAGATACGCAGTATTTT.

This clone was counted between two and nine times. At one end, the junction sequence differs from germline, possibly due to a read error. V usage is TRBV7-7 and J usage is TRBJ1-1; 7 bases line up with TRBD1. Germline lookup yields CDR1 SSHAT and CDR2 FNYEAQ (reference sequence). The CDR3 has 14 residues. CDR3 in amino acids: CASSLGGPGTEAFF. CDR3 nucleotides: TGTGCTAGCAGCTTAGGGGGCCCGGGCACTGAAGCTTTCTTT.

This chain uses TRBV20-1 with TRBJ2-2; D perhaps matches TRBD2 (6 bases). This CDR3 is built from 14 residues. The germline V gene encodes CDR1 DFQATT and CDR2 SNEGSKA (reference sequence). V was clipped by 3 bases and J by 1 base, with 9 bases between them. CDR3 DNA sequence: TGCAGTGCTAGTAGGGGAGGGAACACCGGGGAGCTGTTTTTT. It yields the protein CSASRGGNTGELFF.

This chain links TRBV4-2 with TRBJ2-1; 9 bases line up with TRBD2. The V gene end was trimmed by 8 bases and the J gene end by 7 bases; junction bases not matched to a gene: 9. Germline assignment: CDR1 LGHNA and CDR2 YNFKEQ. The CDR3 sequence is 14 residues long. The CDR3 reads CASRTSELRNEQFF. The CDR3 region has the DNA TGTGCCAGCCGGACTAGCGAGCTAAGAAATGAGCAGTTCTTC.

This chain links TRBV5-1 with TRBJ2-1; no clear D. The germline V and J ends were trimmed by 4 bases and 5 bases, with 13 bases remaining between them. Germline loops: CDR1 SGHRS, CDR2 YFSETQ. The CDR3 totals 14 residues. The CDR3 spells CASSRSSADNEQFF. The DNA of the CDR3 is TGCGCCAGCAGCCGAAGTTCGGCGGACAATGAGCAGTTCTTC.

This clone was detected once. The V and J genes are TRBV29-1 and TRBJ2-2; D is ambiguous. V gave up 7 bases and J gave up 1 base, with 7 bases separating them. In germline, CDR1 is SQVTM, CDR2 ANQGSEA. CDR3 length: 12 residues. CDR3 amino acids: CSAYENTGELFF. Here the CDR3 DNA reads TGCAGCGCCTATGAGAACACCGGGGAGCTGTTTTTT.

The J gene is TRBJ2-1, the V gene TRBV7-9; 12 bases align to TRBD1. This CDR3 comprises 16 residues. The junction had 9 bases not matched to a gene; V was cut back by 4 bases and J by 8 bases. Per the germline V gene, CDR1 is SEHNR and CDR2 is FQNEAQ (reference sequence). CDR3 DNA: TGTGCCAGCAGCTCAGCCGGGACAGGGGGCTTCGATGAGCAGTTCTTC. Translating it yields CASSSAGTGGFDEQFF.

The genes are TRBV5-1 and TRBJ2-1; perhaps TRBD2 as D (6 bases). This CDR3 spans 12 amino acids. Trimming took off 5 bases at V and 12 bases at J, with 15 bases between the two ends. From germline, CDR1 is SGHRS and CDR2 YFSETQ. The chain's CDR3 is CASSIAGTRQFF. CDR3 DNA sequence: TGCGCCAGCAGTATTGCCGGGACTCGGCAGTTCTTC. The full variable domain, its missing parts supplied by reference TRBV5-1 and TRBJ2-1, is KAGVTQTPRYLIKTRGQQVTLSCSPISGHRSVSWYQQTPGQGLQFLFEYFSETQRNKGNFPGRFSGRQFSNSRSEMNVSTLELGDSALYLCASSIAGTRQFFGPGTRLTVL.

The gene calls are TRBV10-3 and TRBJ1-3; possible D gene TRBD1, 6 bases. The CDR3 is 14 residues long. Germline V gives CDR1 ENHRY, CDR2 SYGVKD. Deletions cut 4 bases from V and 0 bases from J, with 7 bases between. The CDR3 protein is CAISGGPSGNTIYF. The CDR3 coding sequence is TGTGCCATCAGTGGGGGGCCCTCTGGAAACACCATATATTTT.

V and J are TRBV15 and TRBJ2-5, with no clear D. This CDR3 has 11 residues. Deletions cut 4 bases from V and 4 bases from J, with 4 bases between. In germline, CDR1 is LNHNV, CDR2 YYDKDF (reference sequence). CDR3 loop: CATSNGETQYF. DNA for the CDR3: TGTGCCACCAGCAACGGAGAGACCCAGTACTTC.

The chain is built from TRBV5-1 and TRBJ2-5; TRBD1 matches at 12 bases. CDR3 length: 16 residues. The germline gives CDR1 SGHRS, CDR2 YFSETQ. Trimming cost V 4 bases and J 5 bases; bases outside gene matches: 9. The CDR3 reads CASSRGQGARMETQYF. In DNA, the CDR3 is TGCGCCAGCAGCCGGGGACAGGGGGCGCGGATGGAGACCCAGTACTTC.

The chain combines TRBV10-3 with TRBJ2-7; D is ambiguous. Germline V gives CDR1 ENHRY, CDR2 SYGVKD. The V and J ends lost 5 bases and 0 bases respectively, with 8 bases between them. The CDR3 runs 13 residues. The CDR3 bases are TGTGCCATCAGTCCTATGAGCTCCTACGAGCAGTACTTC. It is translated as CAISPMSSYEQYF.

The J gene is TRBJ2-7, the V gene TRBV4-1; D gene unclear. The germline V and J ends were trimmed by 3 bases and 0 bases, with 9 bases remaining between them. CDR3 length: 14 amino acids. Germline CDR1 reads MGHRA; CDR2 reads YSYEKL. The CDR3 bases are TGCGCCAGCAGCCAGGAGACCCTCTCCTACGAGCAGTACTTC. This sequence encodes CASSQETLSYEQYF.

This clone was seen once. The chain recombines TRBV5-8 with TRBJ2-1; weak D call: TRBD2 (6 bases). Germline V gene data show CDR1 as SGHTS and CDR2 as YDEGEE. The CDR3 covers 16 residues. Trimming removed 0 bases at V and 5 bases at J, with 15 bases between. The DNA of the CDR3 is TGTGCCAGCAGCTTGGGGACGGGGGTTCGCAACAATGAGCAGTTCTTC. Its protein is CASSLGTGVRNNEQFF.

This clone was found once. The chain carries TRBV7-2 and TRBJ1-6, with a possible D match to TRBD1 (6 bases). The CDR3 runs to 15 residues. Trimming stripped 5 bases from V and 7 bases from J, with 15 bases between. Germline values: CDR1 SGHTA, CDR2 FQGNSA. The CDR3 DNA reads TGTGCCAGCAGCCAGCAGGGACATAAAAATTCACCCCTCCACTTT. Translation: CASSQQGHKNSPLHF.

The chain recombines TRBV6-5 with TRBJ1-1; tentative D call: TRBD1 (5 bases). Germline V lookup: CDR1 MNHEY, CDR2 SVGAGI. The germline V and J ends were trimmed by 6 bases and 4 bases, with 15 bases remaining between them. The CDR3 has 14 amino acids. The CDR3 loop is CASRTDGRGTEAFF. CDR3 coding DNA: TGTGCCAGCAGAACGGACGGTAGGGGCACTGAAGCTTTCTTT.

The chain couples TRBV11-2 to TRBJ2-7, with 9 nucleotides matching TRBD1. The CDR3 consists of 19 residues. Per the germline V gene, CDR1 is SGHAT and CDR2 is FQNNGV. Unmatched junction bases numbered 18, after V lost 4 bases and J lost 2 bases. CDR3 nucleotides: TGTGCCAGCAGCTCCGACAGGGGGATTAGCCACCTTACAACCTACGAGCAGTACTTC. This encodes CASSSDRGISHLTTYEQYF.

J is TRBJ2-1 and V is TRBV7-2; 10 nucleotides line up with TRBD2. This CDR3 is built from 16 residues. The germline V gene encodes CDR1 SGHTA and CDR2 FQGNSA. Germline trimming cut 6 bases from V and 2 bases from J; bases unmatched to any gene: 7. This chain's CDR3 is CASSFASGGTYNEQFF. As DNA, the CDR3 is TGTGCCAGCAGTTTCGCTAGCGGGGGTACCTACAATGAGCAGTTCTTC.